This T cell receptor (beta chain) was found in a study of CD8+CD57+ T cells in acquired aplastic anemia. Germline loops: CDR1 MNHNS, CDR2 SASEGT. Trimming cost V 8 bases and J 3 bases, with 13 bases left between them. The CDR3 has 14 residues. Patients included in sequencing had previously demonstrated CD8+CD57+ cell expansion by flow cytometry. This clonotype was counted a single time. Using genomic DNA as the template, TCR beta VDJ and CDR3 profiling was carried out. In TCRdb, the reads were re-called with MiXCR into one record per CDR3 protein. The data hold some 92,000 distinct CDR3 sequences, with around 70% observed a single time.

The source material was sorted CD4+, CD8+, or CD8+CD57+ T cells (not recorded which) from PBMCs. The TCR comes from a human donor with aplastic anemia. The genes are TRBV6-1 and TRBJ2-2; possibly TRBD1 for D (6 bases). The CDR3 bases are TGTGCCAGCCGTCGGGACACCTACACCGGGGAGCTGTTTTTT. This gives the protein CASRRDTYTGELFF.